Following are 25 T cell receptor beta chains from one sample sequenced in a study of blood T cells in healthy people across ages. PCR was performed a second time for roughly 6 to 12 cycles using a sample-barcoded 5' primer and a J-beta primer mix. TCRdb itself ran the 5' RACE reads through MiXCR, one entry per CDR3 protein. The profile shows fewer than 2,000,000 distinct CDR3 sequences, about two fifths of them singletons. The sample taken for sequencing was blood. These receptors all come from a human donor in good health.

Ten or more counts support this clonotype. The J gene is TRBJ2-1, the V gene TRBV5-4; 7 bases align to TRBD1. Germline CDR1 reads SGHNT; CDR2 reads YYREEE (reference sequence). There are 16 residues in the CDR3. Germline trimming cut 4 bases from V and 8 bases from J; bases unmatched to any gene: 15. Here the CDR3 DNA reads TGTGCCAGCAGCCCGGGGCTGGACAGGACGGCCGATGAGCAGTTCTTC. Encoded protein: CASSPGLDRTADEQFF.

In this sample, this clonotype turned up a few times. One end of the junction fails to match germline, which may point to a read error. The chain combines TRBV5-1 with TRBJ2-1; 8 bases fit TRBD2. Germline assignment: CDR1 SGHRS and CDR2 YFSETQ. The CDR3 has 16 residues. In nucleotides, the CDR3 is TGCACCAGCAGCTTGTCAGCGGGGGCTATAATCAATGAGCAGTTCTTC. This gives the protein CTSSLSAGAIINEQFF. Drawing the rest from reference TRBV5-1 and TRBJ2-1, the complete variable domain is KAGVTQTPRYLIKTRGQQVTLSCSPISGHRSVSWYQQTPGQGLQFLFEYFSETQRNKGNFPGRFSGRQFSNSRSEMNVSTLELGDSALYLCTSSLSAGAIINEQFFGPGTRLTVL.

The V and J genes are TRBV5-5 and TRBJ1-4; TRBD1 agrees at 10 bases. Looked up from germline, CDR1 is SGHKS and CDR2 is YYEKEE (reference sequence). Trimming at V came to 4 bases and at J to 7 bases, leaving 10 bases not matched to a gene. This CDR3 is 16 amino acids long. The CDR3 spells CASSRRDRGLGEKLFF. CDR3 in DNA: TGTGCCAGCAGCAGAAGGGACAGGGGCTTAGGTGAAAAACTGTTTTTT.

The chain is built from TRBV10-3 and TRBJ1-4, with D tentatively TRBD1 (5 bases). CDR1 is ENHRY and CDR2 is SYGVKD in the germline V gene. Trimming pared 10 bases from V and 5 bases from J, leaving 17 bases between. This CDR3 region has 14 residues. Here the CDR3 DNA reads TGTGCCACCACCCAGGGAGGGACCAATGAAAAACTGTTTTTT. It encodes CATTQGGTNEKLFF.

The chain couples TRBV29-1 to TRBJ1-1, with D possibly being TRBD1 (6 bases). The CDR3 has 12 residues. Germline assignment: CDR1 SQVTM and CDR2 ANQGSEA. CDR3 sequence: CTSSRGDAEAFF. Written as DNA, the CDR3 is TGCACAAGTTCTAGGGGGGACGCTGAAGCTTTCTTT.

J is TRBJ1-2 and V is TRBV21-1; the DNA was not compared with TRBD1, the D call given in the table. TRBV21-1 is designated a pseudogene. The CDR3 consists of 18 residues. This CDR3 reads CASSKANRQGRSNYGYTF. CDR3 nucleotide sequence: TGTGCCAGCAGCAAAGCTAATAGACAGGGTCGAAGTAACTATGGCTACACCTTC.

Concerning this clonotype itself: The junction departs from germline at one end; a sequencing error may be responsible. The CDR3 region has the DNA TGCGCCAGCAGCTTCAGGGGGGCAACTAATGAAAAACGGTTTTTT. Protein: CASSFRGATNEKRFF. The chain couples TRBV5-1 to TRBJ1-4; TRBD1 matches 7 bases. Germline V gene data show CDR1 as SGHRS and CDR2 as YFSETQ. The CDR3 has 15 amino acids.

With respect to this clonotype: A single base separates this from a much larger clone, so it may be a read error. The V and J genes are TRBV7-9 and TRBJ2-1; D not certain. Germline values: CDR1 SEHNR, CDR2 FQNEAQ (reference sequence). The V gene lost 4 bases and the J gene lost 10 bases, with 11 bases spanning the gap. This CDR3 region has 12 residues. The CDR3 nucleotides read TGTGCCAGCAGCTCATTAAGGGTCGAGCAGTTCTTC. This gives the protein CASSSLRVEQFF.

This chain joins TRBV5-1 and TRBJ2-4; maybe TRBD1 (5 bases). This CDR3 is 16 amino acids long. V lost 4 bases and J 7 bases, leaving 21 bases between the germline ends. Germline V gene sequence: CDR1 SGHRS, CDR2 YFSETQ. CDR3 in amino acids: CASSPGQGVVYNIQYF. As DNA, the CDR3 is TGCGCCAGCAGCCCAGGACAAGGAGTCGTGTATAACATTCAGTACTTC.

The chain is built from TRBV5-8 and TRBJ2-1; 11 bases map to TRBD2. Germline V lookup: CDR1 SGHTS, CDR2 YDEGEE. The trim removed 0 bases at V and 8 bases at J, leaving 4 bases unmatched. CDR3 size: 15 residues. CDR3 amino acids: CASSLEDSGRDEQFF. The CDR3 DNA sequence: TGTGCCAGCAGCTTGGAAGATAGCGGGAGGGATGAGCAGTTCTTC.

The CDR3 here is CASSQEPSGGGTDTQYF. The CDR3 bases are TGCGCCAGCAGCCAAGAACCCAGCGGGGGGGGCACAGATACGCAGTATTTT. The genes are TRBV4-1 and TRBJ2-3, with 10 bases fitting TRBD2. CDR1 is MGHRA and CDR2 is YSYEKL in the germline V gene. This CDR3 is built from 17 residues. V trimming: 0 bases; J trimming: 1 base; junction bases outside the gene matches: 4.

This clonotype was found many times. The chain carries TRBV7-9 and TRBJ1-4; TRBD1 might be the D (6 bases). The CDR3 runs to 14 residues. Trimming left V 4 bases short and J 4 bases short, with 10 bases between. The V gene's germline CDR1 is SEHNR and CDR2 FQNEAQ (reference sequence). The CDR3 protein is CASSSGTSNEKLFF. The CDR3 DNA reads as TGTGCCAGCAGCTCCGGGACAAGTAATGAAAAACTGTTTTTT.

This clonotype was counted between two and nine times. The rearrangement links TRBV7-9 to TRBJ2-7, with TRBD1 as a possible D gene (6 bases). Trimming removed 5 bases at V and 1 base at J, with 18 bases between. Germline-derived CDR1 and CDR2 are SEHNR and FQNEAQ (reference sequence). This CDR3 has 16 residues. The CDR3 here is CASSPDGTPRSYEQYF. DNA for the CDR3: TGTGCCAGCAGCCCAGACGGGACACCCAGATCCTACGAGCAGTACTTC.

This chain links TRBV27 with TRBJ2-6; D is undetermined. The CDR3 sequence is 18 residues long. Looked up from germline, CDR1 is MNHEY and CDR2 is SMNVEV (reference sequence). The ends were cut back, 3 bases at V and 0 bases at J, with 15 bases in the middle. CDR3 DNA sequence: TGTGCCAGCAGTTTGAATCGGGCACCGAGCTCTGGGGCCAACGTCCTGACTTTC. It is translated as CASSLNRAPSSGANVLTF.

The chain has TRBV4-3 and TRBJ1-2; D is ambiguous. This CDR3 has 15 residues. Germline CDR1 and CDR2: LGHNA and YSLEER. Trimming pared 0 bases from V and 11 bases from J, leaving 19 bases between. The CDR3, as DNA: TGCGCCAGCAGCCAAGAAATGAGTAGAGAGGGAACGTACACCTTC. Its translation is CASSQEMSREGTYTF.

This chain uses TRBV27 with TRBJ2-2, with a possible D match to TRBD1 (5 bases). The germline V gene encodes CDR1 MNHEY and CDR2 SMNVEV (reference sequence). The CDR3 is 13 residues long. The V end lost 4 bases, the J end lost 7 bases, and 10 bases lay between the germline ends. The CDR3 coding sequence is TGTGCCAGCAGTTCAAGGGGTATCGGGGAGCTGTTTTTT. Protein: CASSSRGIGELFF.

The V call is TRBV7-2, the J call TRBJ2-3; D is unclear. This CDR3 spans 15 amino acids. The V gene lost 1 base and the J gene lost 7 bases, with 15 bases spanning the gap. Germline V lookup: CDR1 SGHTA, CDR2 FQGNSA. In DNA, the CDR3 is TGTGCCAGCAGCTTAGTCCTATCTCGCCCCAATACGCAGTATTTT. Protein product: CASSLVLSRPNTQYF.

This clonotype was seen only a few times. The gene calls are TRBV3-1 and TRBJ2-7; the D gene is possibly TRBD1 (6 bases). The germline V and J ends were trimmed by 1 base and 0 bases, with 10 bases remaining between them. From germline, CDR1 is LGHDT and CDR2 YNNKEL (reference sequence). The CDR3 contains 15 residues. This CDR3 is CASSQGQAVSYEQYF. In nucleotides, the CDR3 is TGTGCCAGCAGCCAAGGACAGGCGGTCTCCTACGAGCAGTACTTC.

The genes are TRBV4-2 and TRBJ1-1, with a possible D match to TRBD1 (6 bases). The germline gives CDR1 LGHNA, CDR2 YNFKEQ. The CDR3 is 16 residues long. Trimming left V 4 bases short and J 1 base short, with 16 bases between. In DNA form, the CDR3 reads TGTGCCAGCAGCCGAAAAATCCGGACAGAGAACACTGAAGCTTTCTTT. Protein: CASSRKIRTENTEAFF.

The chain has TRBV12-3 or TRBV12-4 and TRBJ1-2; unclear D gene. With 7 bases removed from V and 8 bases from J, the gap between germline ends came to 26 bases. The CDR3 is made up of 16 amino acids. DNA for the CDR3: TGTGCCAGCATAATTTTAAGGGAGGGCGTTTGGTACGGCTACACCTTC. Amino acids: CASIILREGVWYGYTF.

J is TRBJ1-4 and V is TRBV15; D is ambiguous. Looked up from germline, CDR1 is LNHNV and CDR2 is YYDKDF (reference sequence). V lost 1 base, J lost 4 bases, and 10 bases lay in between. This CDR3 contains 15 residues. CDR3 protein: CATSRGSSLNEKLFF. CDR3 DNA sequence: TGTGCCACCAGCAGAGGATCGAGCCTTAATGAAAAACTGTTTTTT.

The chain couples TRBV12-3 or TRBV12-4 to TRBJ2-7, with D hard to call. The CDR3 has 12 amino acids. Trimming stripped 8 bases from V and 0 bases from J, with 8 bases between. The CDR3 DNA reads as TGTGCCAGCGCGAGGACCTCCTACGAGCAGTACTTC. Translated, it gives CASARTSYEQYF.

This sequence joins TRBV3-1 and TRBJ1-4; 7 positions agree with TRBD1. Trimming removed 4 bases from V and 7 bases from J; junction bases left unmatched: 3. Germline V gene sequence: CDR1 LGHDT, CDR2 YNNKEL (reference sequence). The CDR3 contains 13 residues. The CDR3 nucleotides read TGTGCCAGCAGCCGGACAGGCTCTGAAAAACTGTTTTTT. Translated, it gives CASSRTGSEKLFF.

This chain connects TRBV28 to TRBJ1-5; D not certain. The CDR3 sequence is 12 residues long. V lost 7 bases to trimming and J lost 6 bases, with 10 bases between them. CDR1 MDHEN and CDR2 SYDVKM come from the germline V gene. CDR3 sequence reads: CASNQAIQPQHF. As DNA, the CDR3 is TGTGCCAGCAACCAGGCGATTCAGCCCCAGCATTTT.

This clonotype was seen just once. CDR3 sequence (DNA): TGCAGTGCTAGAATCGGATTCAGTCAGCCCCAGCATTTT. This encodes CSARIGFSQPQHF. The gene calls are TRBV20-1 and TRBJ1-5; D not resolved. Trimming cost V 2 bases and J 6 bases, with 11 bases left between them. The CDR3 contains 13 residues. CDR1 and CDR2 from the germline V gene are DFQATT and SNEGSKA (reference sequence).